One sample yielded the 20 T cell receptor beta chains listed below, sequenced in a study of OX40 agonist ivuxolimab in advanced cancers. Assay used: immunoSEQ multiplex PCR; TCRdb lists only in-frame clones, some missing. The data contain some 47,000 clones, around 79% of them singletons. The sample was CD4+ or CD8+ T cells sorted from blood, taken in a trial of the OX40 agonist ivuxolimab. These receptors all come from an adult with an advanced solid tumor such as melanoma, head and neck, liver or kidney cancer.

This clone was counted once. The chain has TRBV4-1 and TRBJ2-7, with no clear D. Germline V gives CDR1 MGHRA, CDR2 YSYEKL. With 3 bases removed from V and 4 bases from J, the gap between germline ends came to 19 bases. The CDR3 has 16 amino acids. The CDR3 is CASSQEHNSGAYEQYF. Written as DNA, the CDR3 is TGCGCCAGCAGCCAGGAGCATAACAGTGGAGCTTACGAGCAGTACTTC.

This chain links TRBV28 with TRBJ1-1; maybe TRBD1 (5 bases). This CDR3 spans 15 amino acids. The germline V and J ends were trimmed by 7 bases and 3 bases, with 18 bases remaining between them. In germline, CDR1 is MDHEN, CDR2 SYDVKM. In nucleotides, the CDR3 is TGTGCCAGCACCCCCGGGGGGGGGAGCTACACTGAAGCTTTCTTT. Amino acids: CASTPGGGSYTEAFF.

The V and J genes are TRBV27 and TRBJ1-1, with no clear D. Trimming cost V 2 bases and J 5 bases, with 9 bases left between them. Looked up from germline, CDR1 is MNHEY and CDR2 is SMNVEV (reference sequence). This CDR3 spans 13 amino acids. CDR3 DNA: TGTGCCAGCAGTTTAGCCTGGAGAACTGAAGCTTTCTTT. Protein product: CASSLAWRTEAFF.

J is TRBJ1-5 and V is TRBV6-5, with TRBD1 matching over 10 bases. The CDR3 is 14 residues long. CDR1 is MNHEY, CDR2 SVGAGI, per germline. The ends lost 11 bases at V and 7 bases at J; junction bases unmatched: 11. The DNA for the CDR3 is TGTGCCGTATCTTCGGGACAGGGGTTGCAGCCCCAGCATTTT. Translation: CAVSSGQGLQPQHF.

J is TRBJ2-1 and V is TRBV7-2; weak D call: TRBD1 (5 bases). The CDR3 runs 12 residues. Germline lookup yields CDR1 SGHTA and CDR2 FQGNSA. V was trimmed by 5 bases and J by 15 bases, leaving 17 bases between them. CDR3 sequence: CASSPGWGRAFF. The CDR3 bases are TGTGCCAGCAGCCCCGGGTGGGGCCGGGCGTTCTTC.

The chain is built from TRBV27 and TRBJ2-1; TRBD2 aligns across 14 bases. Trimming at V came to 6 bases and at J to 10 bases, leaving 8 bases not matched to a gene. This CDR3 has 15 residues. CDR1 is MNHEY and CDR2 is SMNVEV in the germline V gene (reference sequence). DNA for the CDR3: TGTGCCAGCAGATCTGGGACTAGCGGGAGACTGGAGCAGTTCTTC. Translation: CASRSGTSGRLEQFF.

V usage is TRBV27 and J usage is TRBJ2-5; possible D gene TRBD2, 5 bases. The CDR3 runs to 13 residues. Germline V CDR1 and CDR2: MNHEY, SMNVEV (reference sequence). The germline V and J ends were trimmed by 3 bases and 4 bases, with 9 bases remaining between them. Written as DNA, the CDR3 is TGTGCCAGCAGTTTCCTCCGGGGAGAGACCCAGTACTTC. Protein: CASSFLRGETQYF.

The CDR3 loop reads CASSLGVAGVIDTQYF. For the CDR3, the DNA is TGTGCCAGCAGCCTAGGGGTAGCGGGAGTAATAGATACGCAGTATTTT. The chain recombines TRBV11-3 with TRBJ2-3; 9 bases fit TRBD2. The CDR3 spans 16 residues. After removal of 5 bases from V and 5 bases from J, the junction contained 11 bases not matched to a gene. Germline-derived CDR1 and CDR2 are SGHNT and YENEEA.

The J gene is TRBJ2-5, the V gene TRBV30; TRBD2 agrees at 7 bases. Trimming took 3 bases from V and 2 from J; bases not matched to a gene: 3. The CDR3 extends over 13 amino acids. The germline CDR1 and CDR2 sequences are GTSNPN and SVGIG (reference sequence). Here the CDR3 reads CAWSQREQETQYF. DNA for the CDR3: TGTGCCTGGAGCCAGCGGGAACAAGAGACCCAGTACTTC.

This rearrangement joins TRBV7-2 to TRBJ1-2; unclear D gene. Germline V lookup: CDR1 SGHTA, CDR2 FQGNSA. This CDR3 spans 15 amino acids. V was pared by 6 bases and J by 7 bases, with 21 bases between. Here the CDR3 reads CASSPYTAREGGYTF. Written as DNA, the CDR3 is TGTGCCAGCAGTCCCTACACGGCCCGAGAGGGTGGCTACACCTTC.

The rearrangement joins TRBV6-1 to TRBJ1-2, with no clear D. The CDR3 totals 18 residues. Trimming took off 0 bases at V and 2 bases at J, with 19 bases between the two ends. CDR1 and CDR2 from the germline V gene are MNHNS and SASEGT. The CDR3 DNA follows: TGTGCCAGCAGTGAAGCGCTAGGCCTTGGGGATCGGAACTATGGCTACACCTTC. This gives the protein CASSEALGLGDRNYGYTF.

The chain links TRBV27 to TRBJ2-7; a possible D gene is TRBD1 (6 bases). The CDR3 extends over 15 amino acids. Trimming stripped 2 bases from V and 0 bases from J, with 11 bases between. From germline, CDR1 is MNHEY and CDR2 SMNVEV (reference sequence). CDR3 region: CASSLKGRGSYEQYF. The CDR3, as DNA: TGTGCCAGCAGTTTAAAGGGCAGGGGCTCCTACGAGCAGTACTTC.

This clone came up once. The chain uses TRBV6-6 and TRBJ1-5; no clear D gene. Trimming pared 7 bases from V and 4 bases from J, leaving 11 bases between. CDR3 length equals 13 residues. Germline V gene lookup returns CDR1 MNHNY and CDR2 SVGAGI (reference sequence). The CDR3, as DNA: TGTGCCAGCACCGTCAGTTTGAATCAGCCCCAGCATTTT. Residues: CASTVSLNQPQHF.

For the CDR3, the DNA is TGCGCCACCAACGTAAGAGGAGCTGAAGCTTTCTTT. Translation gives CATNVRGAEAFF. V is TRBV10-2 and J is TRBJ1-1; no definite D call. V was pared by 10 bases and J by 6 bases, with 15 bases between. The CDR3 runs to 12 residues. Germline V gives CDR1 WSHSY, CDR2 SAAADI.

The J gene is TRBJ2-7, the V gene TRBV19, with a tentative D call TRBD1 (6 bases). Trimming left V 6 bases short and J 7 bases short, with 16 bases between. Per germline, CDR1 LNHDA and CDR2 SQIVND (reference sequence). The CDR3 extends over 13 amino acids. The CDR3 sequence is CASSSQGSLEQYF. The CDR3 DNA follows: TGTGCCAGTAGCTCACAGGGCAGCTTAGAGCAGTACTTC.

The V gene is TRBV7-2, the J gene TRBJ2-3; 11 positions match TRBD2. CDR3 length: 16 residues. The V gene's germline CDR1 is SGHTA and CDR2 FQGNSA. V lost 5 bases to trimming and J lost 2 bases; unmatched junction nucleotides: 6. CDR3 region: CASSARLAGYTDTQYF. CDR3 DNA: TGTGCCAGCAGCGCCAGACTAGCGGGGTACACAGATACGCAGTATTTT.

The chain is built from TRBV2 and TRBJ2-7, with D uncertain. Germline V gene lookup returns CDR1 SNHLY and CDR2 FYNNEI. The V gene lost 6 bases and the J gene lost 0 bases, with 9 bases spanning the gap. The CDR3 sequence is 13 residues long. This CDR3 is CASRPQFSYEQYF. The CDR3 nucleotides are TGTGCCAGCAGACCCCAGTTCTCCTACGAGCAGTACTTC.

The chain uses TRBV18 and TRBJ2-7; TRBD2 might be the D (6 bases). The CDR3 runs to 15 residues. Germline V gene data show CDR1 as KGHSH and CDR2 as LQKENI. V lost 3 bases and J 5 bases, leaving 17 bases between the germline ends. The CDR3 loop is CASSPGIAVADEQYF. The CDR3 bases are TGTGCCAGCTCACCCGGCATAGCGGTCGCGGACGAGCAGTACTTC. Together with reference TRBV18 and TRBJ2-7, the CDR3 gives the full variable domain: NAGVMQNPRHLVRRRGQEARLRCSPMKGHSHVYWYRQLPEEGLKFMVYLQKENIIDESGMPKERFSAEFPKEGPSILRIQQVVRGDSAAYFCASSPGIAVADEQYFGPGTRLTVT.

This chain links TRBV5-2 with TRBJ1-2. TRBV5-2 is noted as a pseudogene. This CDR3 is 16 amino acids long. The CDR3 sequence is CASKTHRVRKTYGYTF. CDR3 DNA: TGTGCCAGCAAGACTCACCGAGTACGAAAGACCTATGGCTACACCTTC.

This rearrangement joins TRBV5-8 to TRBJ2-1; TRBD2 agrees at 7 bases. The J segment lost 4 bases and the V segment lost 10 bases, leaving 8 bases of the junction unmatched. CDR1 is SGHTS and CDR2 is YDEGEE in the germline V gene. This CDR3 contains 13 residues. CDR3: CARSGAGYNEQFF. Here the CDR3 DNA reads TGTGCCCGCTCCGGAGCGGGGTACAATGAGCAGTTCTTC.